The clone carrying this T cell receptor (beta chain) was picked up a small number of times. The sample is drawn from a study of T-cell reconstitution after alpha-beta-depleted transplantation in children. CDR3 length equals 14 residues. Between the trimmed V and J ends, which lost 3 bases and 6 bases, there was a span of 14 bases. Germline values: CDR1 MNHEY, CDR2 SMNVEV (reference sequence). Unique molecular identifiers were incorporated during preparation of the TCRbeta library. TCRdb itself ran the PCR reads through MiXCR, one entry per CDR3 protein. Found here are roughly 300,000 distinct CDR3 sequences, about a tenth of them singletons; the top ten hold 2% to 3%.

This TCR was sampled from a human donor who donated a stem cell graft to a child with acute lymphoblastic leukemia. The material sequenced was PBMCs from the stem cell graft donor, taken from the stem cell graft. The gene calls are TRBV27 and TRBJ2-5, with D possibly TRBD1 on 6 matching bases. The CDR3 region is CASSFLSGDKTQYF. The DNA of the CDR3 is TGTGCCAGCAGTTTCCTCTCAGGGGACAAGACCCAGTACTTC.